Shown below are 23 T cell receptor beta chains from a single sample sequenced in a study of blood T cell repertoires in COVID-19. Assay used: immunoSEQ multiplex PCR; TCRdb lists only in-frame clones, some missing. Of around 500,000 clones in the sample, over 75% were seen once. The source material was PBMCs or T cells enriched from blood (not recorded which). These TCRs come from a woman aged 40 to 50 who had recovered from COVID-19.

This sequence joins TRBV19 and TRBJ2-3; 7 nucleotides line up with TRBD2. The V gene end was trimmed by 7 bases and the J gene end by 2 bases; junction bases not matched to a gene: 12. The CDR3 runs 16 residues. Germline V gene data show CDR1 as LNHDA and CDR2 as SQIVND (reference sequence). The CDR3 loop is CASTPGGSGTTDTQYF. DNA of the CDR3: TGTGCCAGTACCCCCGGGGGGTCAGGTACCACAGATACGCAGTATTTT.

The rearrangement uses TRBV7-2 and TRBJ2-1; D may be TRBD2 (5 bases). Germline V gene sequence: CDR1 SGHTA, CDR2 FQGNSA. V dropped 0 bases and J dropped 1 base, with 10 bases sitting between them. The CDR3 totals 16 residues. CDR3 sequence: CASSLAVALSYNEQFF. The CDR3 bases are TGTGCCAGCAGCTTAGCGGTAGCGTTGTCCTACAATGAGCAGTTCTTC.

CDR3: CASSLAGEREKLFF. Here the CDR3 DNA reads TGCGCCAGCAGCTTGGCAGGGGAGCGCGAAAAACTGTTTTTT. The J gene is TRBJ1-4, the V gene TRBV5-1, with D possibly matching TRBD1 (6 bases). This CDR3 is 14 amino acids long. The germline CDR1 and CDR2 sequences are SGHRS and YFSETQ. V was trimmed by 0 bases and J by 8 bases, leaving 11 bases between them.

A few counts support this clone. This chain joins TRBV6-6 and TRBJ1-4; D unclear. Germline loops: CDR1 MNHNY, CDR2 SVGAGI (reference sequence). CDR3 length equals 15 residues. V shed 5 bases and J shed 2 bases, with 12 bases lying between them. In nucleotides, the CDR3 is TGTGCCAGCAGTCCACGACGGAGGACTAATGAAAAACTGTTTTTT. As protein: CASSPRRRTNEKLFF.

This chain links TRBV18 with TRBJ1-1; TRBD1 aligns across 8 bases. The V gene's germline CDR1 is KGHSH and CDR2 LQKENI. The CDR3 runs to 16 residues. V was pared by 6 bases and J by 0 bases, with 9 bases of the junction left unmatched. In nucleotides, the CDR3 is TGTGCCAGCTCTCAGGGGGCAGGGGAGTTGAACACTGAAGCTTTCTTT. Amino acid sequence: CASSQGAGELNTEAFF.

This chain uses TRBV27 with TRBJ2-7, with 7 positions matching TRBD1. The J segment lost 3 bases and the V segment lost 3 bases, leaving 5 bases of the junction unmatched. The CDR3 has 14 residues. The germline V gene encodes CDR1 MNHEY and CDR2 SMNVEV (reference sequence). The CDR3 loop is CASSFARGSYEQYF. DNA for the CDR3: TGTGCCAGCAGTTTTGCCAGGGGGAGCTACGAGCAGTACTTC.

The V call is TRBV14, the J call TRBJ1-2, with no clear D. V gave up 1 base and J gave up 5 bases, with 8 bases separating them. The CDR3 spans 13 residues. Per germline, CDR1 SGHDN and CDR2 FVKESK. The CDR3 loop reads CASSQVRAYGYTF. The CDR3 nucleotides are TGTGCCAGCAGCCAAGTTAGAGCATATGGCTACACCTTC.

In this sample, this clone turned up once. This chain connects TRBV5-4 to TRBJ1-2; 7 bases align to TRBD1. Germline V CDR1 and CDR2: SGHNT, YYREEE (reference sequence). The length of the CDR3 is 12 residues. The J segment lost 4 bases and the V segment lost 4 bases, leaving 1 base of the junction unmatched. CDR3 sequence reads: CASSRDSYGYTF. The CDR3 DNA reads TGTGCCAGCAGCCGGGACAGCTATGGCTACACCTTC.

This clone has a single count. The V and J genes are TRBV4-3 and TRBJ1-3, with D uncertain. CDR3 length equals 14 residues. The V end was cut by 2 bases, the J end by 1 base, with 6 bases between. The germline V gene encodes CDR1 LGHNA and CDR2 YSLEER. In DNA, the CDR3 is TGCGCCAGCAGCCAATGGACTTCTGGAAACACCATATATTTT. This gives the protein CASSQWTSGNTIYF.

This clone showed up just a few times. The chain employs TRBV19 and TRBJ2-5; D perhaps matches TRBD2 (5 bases). V gave up 1 base and J gave up 5 bases, with 17 bases separating them. Germline CDR1 is LNHDA and CDR2 is SQIVND (reference sequence). The length of the CDR3 is 16 residues. DNA for the CDR3: TGTGCCAGTAGTATAGCGGCGGGTACTAGATCGGAGACCCAGTACTTC. This encodes CASSIAAGTRSETQYF.

The CDR3 protein is CASLGTSGSDEQYF. The CDR3 region has the DNA TGTGCTTCGCTGGGGACTAGCGGGAGCGACGAGCAGTACTTC. The chain joins TRBV11-3 to TRBJ2-7; 14 positions agree with TRBD2. There are 14 residues in the CDR3. CDR1 SGHNT and CDR2 YENEEA come from the germline V gene.

The chain recombines TRBV7-2 with TRBJ2-5; D remains ambiguous. Between the trimmed V and J ends, which lost 0 bases and 5 bases, there was a span of 13 bases. The germline V gene has CDR1 SGHTA and CDR2 FQGNSA. The length of the CDR3 is 15 residues. As DNA, the CDR3 is TGTGCCAGCAGCTTAGCGTCACCGAGAGGCGAGACCCAGTACTTC. This gives the protein CASSLASPRGETQYF.

V and J are TRBV4-3 and TRBJ2-5; the D gene is possibly TRBD1 (6 bases). In germline, CDR1 is LGHNA, CDR2 YSLEER. This CDR3 has 14 amino acids. V lost 0 bases to trimming and J lost 1 base, with 6 bases between them. The CDR3 DNA is TGCGCCAGCAGCCAAGAGGGGGCCCAAGAGACCCAGTACTTC. Amino acids: CASSQEGAQETQYF.

About this clone: Its ends do not fully match the called genes, so a read error is possible. This sequence joins TRBV27 and TRBJ1-5, with D perhaps TRBD1 (6 bases). The CDR3 covers 19 residues. From germline, CDR1 is MNHEY and CDR2 SMNVEV (reference sequence). CDR3 DNA sequence: TGTGCCAGCAGGTTATTACCGAGCCAGGGGCAGGGTAGCAATCAGCCCCAGCATTTT. It yields the protein CASRLLPSQGQGSNQPQHF.

The gene calls are TRBV14 and TRBJ2-7, with D perhaps matching TRBD1 (5 bases). V was pared by 4 bases and J by 2 bases, with 18 bases between. This CDR3 is built from 16 residues. In germline, CDR1 is SGHDN, CDR2 FVKESK. The CDR3 reads CASSLNGHNYPYEQYF. CDR3 bases: TGTGCCAGCAGCCTTAACGGACACAACTACCCCTACGAGCAGTACTTC.

This clone was counted only a few times. The V and J genes are TRBV7-9 and TRBJ1-3; perhaps TRBD1 as D (5 bases). V was trimmed by 5 bases and J by 0 bases, leaving 11 bases between them. The germline CDR1 and CDR2 sequences are SEHNR and FQNEAQ (reference sequence). CDR3 length equals 15 residues. The CDR3 sequence is CASSLTGSSGNTIYF. As DNA, the CDR3 is TGTGCCAGCAGCCTTACAGGTAGCTCTGGAAACACCATATATTTT.

This clone has a single count. This rearrangement joins TRBV18 to TRBJ1-2; 8 positions match TRBD1. Trimming cost V 3 bases and J 8 bases; bases outside gene matches: 11. Per germline, CDR1 KGHSH and CDR2 LQKENI. CDR3 length: 15 amino acids. The CDR3 DNA is TGTGCCAGCTCACCGGAAACGCAGGGGGCTGAAGGCTACACCTTC. Its translation: CASSPETQGAEGYTF.

The genes are TRBV6-5 and TRBJ2-1; D ambiguous. The CDR3 has 12 residues. V was pared by 8 bases and J by 6 bases, with 11 bases between. Germline CDR1 is MNHEY and CDR2 is SVGAGI. The CDR3 DNA reads as TGTGCCAGCGCCATAAAACTCAATGAGCAGTTCTTC. This translates into CASAIKLNEQFF.

CDR3 sequence (DNA): TGTGCCAGCAGCTTAGAACCGCAGGGGTTTTCTGGCTACACCTTC. Its protein is CASSLEPQGFSGYTF. The V gene is TRBV7-2, the J gene TRBJ1-2; weak D call: TRBD1 (6 bases). This CDR3 is 15 amino acids long. CDR1 is SGHTA, CDR2 FQGNSA, per germline. Trimming removed 1 base from V and 7 bases from J, with 16 bases in between.

This clone was seen ten or more times. Other DNA sequences of this sample code for an identical CDR3. The chain employs TRBV3-1 (or the pseudogene TRBV3-2) and TRBJ2-2; TRBD2 aligns across 7 bases. Trimming took 4 bases from V and 4 from J; bases not matched to a gene: 0. The germline gives CDR1 LGHDT, CDR2 YNNKEL (reference sequence). CDR3 length: 13 amino acids. CDR3 coding DNA: TGTGCCAGCAGCCCGGGGGGCACCGGGGAGCTGTTTTTT. Protein: CASSPGGTGELFF.

This chain's CDR3 is CASSQAFGSGNTIYF. DNA of the CDR3: TGTGCCAGCAGCCAAGCGTTCGGGTCTGGAAACACCATATATTTT. V usage is TRBV14 and J usage is TRBJ1-3; D ambiguous. Germline lookup yields CDR1 SGHDN and CDR2 FVKESK. The length of the CDR3 is 15 residues. V lost 1 base and J lost 1, with 8 bases in between.

The chain couples TRBV7-2 to TRBJ2-7, with 8 bases that match TRBD2. The length of the CDR3 is 14 residues. Unmatched junction bases numbered 7, after V lost 5 bases and J lost 4 bases. Germline V gene sequence: CDR1 SGHTA, CDR2 FQGNSA. The CDR3 bases are TGTGCCAGCAGCCCCGGGACTAGGTTTTACGAGCAGTACTTC. Its protein product is CASSPGTRFYEQYF.

This chain uses TRBV5-5 with TRBJ1-3, with D unclear. Germline V CDR1 and CDR2: SGHKS, YYEKEE (reference sequence). There are 16 residues in the CDR3. V lost 0 bases to trimming and J lost 1 base, with 11 bases between them. The CDR3 sequence is CASSLDSVMSGNTIYF. As DNA, the CDR3 is TGTGCCAGCAGCTTGGATAGCGTAATGTCTGGAAACACCATATATTTT.